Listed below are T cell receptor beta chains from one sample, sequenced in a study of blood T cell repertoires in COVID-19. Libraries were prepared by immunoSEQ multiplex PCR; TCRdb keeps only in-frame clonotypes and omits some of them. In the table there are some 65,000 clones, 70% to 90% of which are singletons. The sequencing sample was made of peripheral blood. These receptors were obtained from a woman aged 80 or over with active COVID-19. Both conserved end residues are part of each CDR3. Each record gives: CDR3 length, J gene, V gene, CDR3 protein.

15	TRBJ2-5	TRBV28	CASSSLAGGGETQYF
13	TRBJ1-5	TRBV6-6	CASSGDNHQPQHF
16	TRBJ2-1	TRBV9	CASSALSGGAYNEQFF
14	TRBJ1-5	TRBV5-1	CASSPDRGDQPQHF
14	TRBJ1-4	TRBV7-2	CASSLGQAPEKLFF
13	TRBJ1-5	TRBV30	CAWSVLSNQPQHF
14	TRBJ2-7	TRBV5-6	CASSSLRGSYEQYF
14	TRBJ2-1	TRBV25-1	CASSGGTTYNEQFF
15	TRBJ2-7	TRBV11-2	CASSLIGTGAVEQYF
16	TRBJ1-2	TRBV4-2	CASSPGRQGSNYGYTF
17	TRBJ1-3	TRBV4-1	CASSHLPTGSPGNTIYF
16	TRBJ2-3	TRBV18	CASSPRGGGGTDTQYF
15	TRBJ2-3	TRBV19	CASSLDRGFTDTQYF
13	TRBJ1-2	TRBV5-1	CASSLQGGFGYTF
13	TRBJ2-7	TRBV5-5	CASSLGGLYEQYF
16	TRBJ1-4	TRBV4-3	CASSQGLGQGAEKLFF
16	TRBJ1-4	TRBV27	CASSFGPGQGFEKLFF
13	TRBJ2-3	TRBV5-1	CASSPSGPDTQYF
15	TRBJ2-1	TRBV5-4	CASSLTSGGALRQFF
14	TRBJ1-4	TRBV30	CAWSSGTAGEKLFF
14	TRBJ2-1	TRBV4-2	CASSQDKGRLEQFF
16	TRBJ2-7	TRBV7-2	CASSRRTGTFSYEQYF
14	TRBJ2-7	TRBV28	CASNSGGGSYEQYF
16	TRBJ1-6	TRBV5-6	CASSFDRGSYNSPLHF
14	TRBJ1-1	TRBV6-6	CASSRQGAETEAFF
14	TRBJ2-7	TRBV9	CASSAGDNLYEQYF
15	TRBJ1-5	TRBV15	CATSRGGAYNQPQHF
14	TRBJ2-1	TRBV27	CASSPNGLSNEQFF
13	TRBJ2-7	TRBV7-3	CASSLIGGYEQYF
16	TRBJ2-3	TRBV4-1	CASRRLAGKGTDTQYF
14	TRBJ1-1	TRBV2	CASSDSTGVTEAFF
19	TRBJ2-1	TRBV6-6	CASSPRTSGPSLTYNEQFF
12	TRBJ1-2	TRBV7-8	CASSLGQAGYTF
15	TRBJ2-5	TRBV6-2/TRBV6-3	CASSYPFGARETQYF
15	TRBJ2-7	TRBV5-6	CASSLGGIGYYEQYF
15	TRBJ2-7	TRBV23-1	CASSQGTGSSYEQYF
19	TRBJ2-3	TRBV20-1	CSACGEGSRSGGSVDTQYF
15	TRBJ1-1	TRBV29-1	CSATQGGQGGTEAFF
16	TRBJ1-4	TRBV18	CASSRGQGATNEKLFF
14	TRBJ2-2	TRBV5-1	CASSLGSGTGELFF
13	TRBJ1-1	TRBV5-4	CASSYHQGPEAFF
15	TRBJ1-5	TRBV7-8	CASSLVTGVDQPQHF
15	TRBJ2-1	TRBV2	CATRGDRGLYNEQFF
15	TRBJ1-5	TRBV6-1	CASSEVAGGYQPQHF
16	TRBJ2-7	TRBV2	CASTLTSGGAVYEQYF
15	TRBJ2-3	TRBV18	CASSPPGTRTDTQYF
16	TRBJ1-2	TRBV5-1	CASSLGAGGPNYGYTF
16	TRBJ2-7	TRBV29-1	CSVEAPTWAGRYEQYF
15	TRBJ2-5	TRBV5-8	CASSFRDRQQETQYF
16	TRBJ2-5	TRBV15	CATSRSRLAVQETQYF
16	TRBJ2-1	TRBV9	CASSAPSGGFYNEQFF
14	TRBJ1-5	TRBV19	CASDRGSSNQPQHF
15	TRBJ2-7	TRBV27	CASSLFWTGNHEQYF
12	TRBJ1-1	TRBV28	CASSLRDRRAFF
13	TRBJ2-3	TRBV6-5	CASQDWSTDTQYF
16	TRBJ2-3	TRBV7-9	CASSVSGGTLGNTQYF
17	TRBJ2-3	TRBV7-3	CASSLRISGGAADTQYF
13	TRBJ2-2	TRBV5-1	CASSLLTFSELFF
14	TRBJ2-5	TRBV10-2	CASSRGLGQETQYF